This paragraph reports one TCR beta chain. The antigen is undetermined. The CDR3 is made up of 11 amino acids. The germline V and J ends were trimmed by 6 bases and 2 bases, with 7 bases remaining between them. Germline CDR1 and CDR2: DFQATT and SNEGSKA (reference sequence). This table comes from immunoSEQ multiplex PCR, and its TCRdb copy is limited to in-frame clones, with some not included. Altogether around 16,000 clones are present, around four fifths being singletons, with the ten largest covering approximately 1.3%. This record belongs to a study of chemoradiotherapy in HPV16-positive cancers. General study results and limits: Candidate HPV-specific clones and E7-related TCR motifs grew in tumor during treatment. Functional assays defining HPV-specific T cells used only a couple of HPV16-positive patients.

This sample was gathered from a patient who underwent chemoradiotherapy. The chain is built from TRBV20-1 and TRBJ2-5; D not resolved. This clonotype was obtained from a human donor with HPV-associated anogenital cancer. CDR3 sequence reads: CSAGPQETQYF. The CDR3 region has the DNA TGCAGTGCCGGACCTCAAGAGACCCAGTACTTC.